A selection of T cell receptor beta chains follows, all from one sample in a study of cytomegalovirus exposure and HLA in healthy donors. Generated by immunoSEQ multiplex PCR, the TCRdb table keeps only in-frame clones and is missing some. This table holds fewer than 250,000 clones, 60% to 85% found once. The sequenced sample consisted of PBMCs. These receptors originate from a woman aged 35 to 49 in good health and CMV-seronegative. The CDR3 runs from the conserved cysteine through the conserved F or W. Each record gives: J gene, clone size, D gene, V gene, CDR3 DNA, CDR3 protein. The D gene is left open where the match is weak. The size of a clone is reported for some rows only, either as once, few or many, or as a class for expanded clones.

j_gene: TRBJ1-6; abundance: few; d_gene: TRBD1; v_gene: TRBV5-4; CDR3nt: TGTGCCAGCAGCTCGGACAGGATGAGTTCACCCCTCCACTTT; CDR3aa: CASSSDRMSSPLHF
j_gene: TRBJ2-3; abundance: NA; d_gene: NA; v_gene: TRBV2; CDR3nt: TGTGCCAGCAGTGATGGAGTTGGCACAGATACGCAGTATTTT; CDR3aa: CASSDGVGTDTQYF
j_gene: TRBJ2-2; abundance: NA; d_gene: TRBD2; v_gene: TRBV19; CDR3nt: TGTGCCAGTAGTATAAATCGACTAGCGGGAGGCACCGGGGAGCTGTTTTTT; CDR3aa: CASSINRLAGGTGELFF
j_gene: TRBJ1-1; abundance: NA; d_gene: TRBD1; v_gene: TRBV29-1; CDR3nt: TGCAGCGTTGAATTTTTGCCCGGGACAGGGGACAAGAACACTGAAGCTTTCTTT; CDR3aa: CSVEFLPGTGDKNTEAFF
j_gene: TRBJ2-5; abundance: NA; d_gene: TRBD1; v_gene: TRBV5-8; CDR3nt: TGTGCCAGCAGCCTCTCGGGACAGGGAGAGACCCAGTACTTC; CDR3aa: CASSLSGQGETQYF
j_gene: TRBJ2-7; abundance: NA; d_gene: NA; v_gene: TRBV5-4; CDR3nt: TGTGCCAGCAATGTACAGCCCGTTAGTGCCGAGCAGTACTTC; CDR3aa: CASNVQPVSAEQYF
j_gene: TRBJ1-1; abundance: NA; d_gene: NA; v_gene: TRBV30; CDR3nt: TGTGCCTGGAGTGTACGGAGTCCAGCTTTCTTT; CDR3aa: CAWSVRSPAFF
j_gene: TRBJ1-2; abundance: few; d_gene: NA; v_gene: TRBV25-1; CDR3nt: TGTGCCAGCAGTGCGACATCTAACTATGGCTACACCTTC; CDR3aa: CASSATSNYGYTF
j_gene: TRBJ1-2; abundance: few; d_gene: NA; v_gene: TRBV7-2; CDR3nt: TGTGCCAGCAGCTTACAAGGGATCGGGAATGGCTACACCTTC; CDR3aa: CASSLQGIGNGYTF
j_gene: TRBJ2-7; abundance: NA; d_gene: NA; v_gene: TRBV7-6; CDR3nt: TGTGCCAGCAGCTGGGGAGACGAGCAGTACTTC; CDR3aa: CASSWGDEQYF
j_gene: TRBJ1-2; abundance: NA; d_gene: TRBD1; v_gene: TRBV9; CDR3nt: TGTGCCAGCAGCGTAGGAGGGGGCACTAACTATGGCTACACCTTC; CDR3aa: CASSVGGGTNYGYTF
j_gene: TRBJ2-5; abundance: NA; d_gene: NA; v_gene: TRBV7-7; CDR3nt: TGTGCTAGCAGCTTAGGCAATACAGGTCAAGAGACCCAGTACTTC; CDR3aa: CASSLGNTGQETQYF
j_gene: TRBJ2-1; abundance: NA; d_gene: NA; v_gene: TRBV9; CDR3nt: TGTGCCAGCAGCACATCCGGCGGGATCGGATTCCTCTACAATGAGCAGTTCTTC; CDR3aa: CASSTSGGIGFLYNEQFF
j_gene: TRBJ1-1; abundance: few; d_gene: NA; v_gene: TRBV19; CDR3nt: TGTGCCAGTAGTCCGCACACGAACACTGAAGCTTTCTTT; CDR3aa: CASSPHTNTEAFF
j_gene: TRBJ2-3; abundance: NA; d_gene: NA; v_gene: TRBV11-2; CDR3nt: TGTGCCAGCAGTCGAGCCGGGGCTAGCGGCACAGATACGCAGTATTTT; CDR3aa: CASSRAGASGTDTQYF
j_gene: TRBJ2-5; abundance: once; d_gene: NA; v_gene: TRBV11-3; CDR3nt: TGTGCCAGCAGCGCACCCAGGGGTCGAGAGACCCAGTACTTC; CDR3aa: CASSAPRGRETQYF
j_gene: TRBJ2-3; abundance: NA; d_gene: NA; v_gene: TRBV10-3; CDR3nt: TGTGCCATCAATCTACGGCAGGGGCCCACAGATACGCAGTATTTT; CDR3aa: CAINLRQGPTDTQYF
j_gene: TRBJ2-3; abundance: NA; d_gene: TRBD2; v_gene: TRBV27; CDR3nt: TGTGCCAGCAGTAACAGCGGGATCCCAGATACGCAGTATTTT; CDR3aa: CASSNSGIPDTQYF
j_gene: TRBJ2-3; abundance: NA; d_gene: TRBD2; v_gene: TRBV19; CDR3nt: TGTGCCAGTAGTGTTACTAGCGGGAGCGGAGATACGCAGTATTTT; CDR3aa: CASSVTSGSGDTQYF
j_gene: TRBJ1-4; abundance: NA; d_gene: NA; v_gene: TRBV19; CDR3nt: TGTGCCAGTAGGGAAGACGCGACTCCGGAAAAACTGTTTTTT; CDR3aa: CASREDATPEKLFF
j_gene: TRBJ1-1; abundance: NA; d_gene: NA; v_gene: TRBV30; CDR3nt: TGTGCCTGGCGGAGATCCATCACTGAAGCTTTCTTT; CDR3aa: CAWRRSITEAFF
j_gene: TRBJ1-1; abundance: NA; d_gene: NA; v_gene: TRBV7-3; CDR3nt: TGTGCCGGCTACCAACCCCTTGACCCGGACAACACAAGGAACACTGAAGCTTTCTTT; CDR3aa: CAGYQPLDPDNTRNTEAFF
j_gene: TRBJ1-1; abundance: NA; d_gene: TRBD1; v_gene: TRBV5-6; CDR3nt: TGTGCCAGCAGCGACCGGACAGGGGGCCGATACACTGAAGCTTTCTTT; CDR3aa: CASSDRTGGRYTEAFF
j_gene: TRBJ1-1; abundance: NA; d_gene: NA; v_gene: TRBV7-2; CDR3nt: TGTGCCAGCAGCACCGGACAGTCCCAAGGGGCTTTCTTT; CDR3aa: CASSTGQSQGAFF
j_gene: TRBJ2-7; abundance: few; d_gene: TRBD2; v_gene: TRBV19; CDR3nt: TGTGCCAGTAGTATAGGGACTAGCGGGATAAGGGTCCACGAGCAGTACTTC; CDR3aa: CASSIGTSGIRVHEQYF
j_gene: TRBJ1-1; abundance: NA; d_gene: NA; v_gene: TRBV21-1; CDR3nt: TGTGCCAGCAGCAAAGGGTGGCACACTGAAGCTTTCTTT; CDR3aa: CASSKGWHTEAFF
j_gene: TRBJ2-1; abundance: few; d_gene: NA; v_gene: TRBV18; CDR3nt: TGTGCCAGCTCATCCGGACTAAAGAATGAGCAGTTCTTC; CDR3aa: CASSSGLKNEQFF
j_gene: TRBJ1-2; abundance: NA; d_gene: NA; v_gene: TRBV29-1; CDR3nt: TGCAGCGTTCTAAGATCGGACTATGGCTACACCTTC; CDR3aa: CSVLRSDYGYTF
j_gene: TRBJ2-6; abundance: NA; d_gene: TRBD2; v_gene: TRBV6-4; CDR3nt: TGTGCCAGCAGTCGACTAGCGGGAGGGCTTGACGGGGCCAACGTCCTGACTTTC; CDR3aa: CASSRLAGGLDGANVLTF
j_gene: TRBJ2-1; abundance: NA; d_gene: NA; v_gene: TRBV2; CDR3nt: TGTGCCAGCAGTGTCCTCTCCTACAATGAGCAGTTCTTC; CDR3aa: CASSVLSYNEQFF
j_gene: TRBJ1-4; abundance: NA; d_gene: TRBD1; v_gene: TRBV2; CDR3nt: TGTGCCAGCAATTCGGACAGGGGTTCAGAAAAACTGTTTTTT; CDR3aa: CASNSDRGSEKLFF
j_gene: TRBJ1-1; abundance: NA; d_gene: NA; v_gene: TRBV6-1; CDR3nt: TGTGCCAGCAGCCGAGGACAGCCGAACACTGAAGCTTTCTTT; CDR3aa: CASSRGQPNTEAFF
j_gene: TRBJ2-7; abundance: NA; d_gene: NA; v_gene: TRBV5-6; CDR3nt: TGTGCCAGCAGACCTACCGGGACCTACGAGCAGTACTTC; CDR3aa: CASRPTGTYEQYF
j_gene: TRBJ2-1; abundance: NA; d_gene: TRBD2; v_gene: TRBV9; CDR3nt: TGTGCCAGCAGCGTAGTTGGACTAGCGGGAGATTTTGAGCAGTTCTTC; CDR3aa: CASSVVGLAGDFEQFF
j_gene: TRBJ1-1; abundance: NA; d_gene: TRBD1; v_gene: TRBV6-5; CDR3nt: TGTGCCAGCAGTTACGTCGGGACAGGGGTACTAACTGAAGCTTTCTTT; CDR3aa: CASSYVGTGVLTEAFF
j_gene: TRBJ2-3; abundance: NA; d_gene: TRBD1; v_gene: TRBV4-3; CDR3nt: TGCGCCAGCAGCCGCGGACAGGGCACAATCTCAGATACGCAGTATTTT; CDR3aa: CASSRGQGTISDTQYF
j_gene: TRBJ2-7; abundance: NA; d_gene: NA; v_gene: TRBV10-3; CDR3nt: TGTGCCATCAGTGAGGGAGGGCAGGGAAGGACCTACGAGCAGTACTTC; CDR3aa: CAISEGGQGRTYEQYF
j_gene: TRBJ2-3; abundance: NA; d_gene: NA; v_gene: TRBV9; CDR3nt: TGTGCCAGCAGCGTAGGGGGCAGGGGTCCCACAGATACGCAGTATTTT; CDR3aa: CASSVGGRGPTDTQYF
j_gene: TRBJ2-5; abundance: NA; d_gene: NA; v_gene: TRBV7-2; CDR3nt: TGTGCCAGCACCCCCGCACCGGAGTACCAAGAGACCCAGTACTTC; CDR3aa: CASTPAPEYQETQYF
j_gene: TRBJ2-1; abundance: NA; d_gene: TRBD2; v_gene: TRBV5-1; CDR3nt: TGCGCCAGCAGCAGGGGGACTAGCGGTTCCTACAATGAGCAGTTCTTC; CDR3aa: CASSRGTSGSYNEQFF
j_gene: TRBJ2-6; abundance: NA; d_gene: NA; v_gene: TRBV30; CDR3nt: TGTGCCGGAGTCATCTCTGGGGCCAACGTCCTGACTTTC; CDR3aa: CAGVISGANVLTF
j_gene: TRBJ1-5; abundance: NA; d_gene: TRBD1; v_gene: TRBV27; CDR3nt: TGTGCCAGCAGACGCGGACAGGGGGCTCGGCAGCCCCAGCATTTT; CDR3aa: CASRRGQGARQPQHF
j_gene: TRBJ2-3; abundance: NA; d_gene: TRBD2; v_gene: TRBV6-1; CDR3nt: TGTGCCAGCAGTGGGCTTTCGAGGGCGGGAGGGCCCCCAACAGATACGCAGTATTTT; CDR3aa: CASSGLSRAGGPPTDTQYF
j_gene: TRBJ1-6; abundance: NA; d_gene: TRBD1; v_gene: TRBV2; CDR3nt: TGTGCCAGCAATCTGGGACAGGGGAGGTCTCCCGCGTCACCCCTCCACTTT; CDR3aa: CASNLGQGRSPASPLHF
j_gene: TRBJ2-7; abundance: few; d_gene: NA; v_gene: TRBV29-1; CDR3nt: TGCAGCGTTGAACCTCAGGGGCCGGGCGAGCAGTACTTC; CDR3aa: CSVEPQGPGEQYF
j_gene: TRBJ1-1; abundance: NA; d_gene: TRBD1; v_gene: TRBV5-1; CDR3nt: TGCGCCAGCAGCTTGGGGGACAGGGGAAACACTGAAGCTTTCTTT; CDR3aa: CASSLGDRGNTEAFF
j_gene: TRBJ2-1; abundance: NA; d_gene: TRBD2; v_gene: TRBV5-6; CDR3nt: TGTGCCAGCAGCTTGACGGAGCGGGGCAATGAGCAGTTCTTC; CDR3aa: CASSLTERGNEQFF
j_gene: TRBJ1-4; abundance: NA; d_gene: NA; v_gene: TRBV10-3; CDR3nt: TGTGCCATCAGTGATAGGACAGTCCTGGATGAAAAACTGTTTTTT; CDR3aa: CAISDRTVLDEKLFF